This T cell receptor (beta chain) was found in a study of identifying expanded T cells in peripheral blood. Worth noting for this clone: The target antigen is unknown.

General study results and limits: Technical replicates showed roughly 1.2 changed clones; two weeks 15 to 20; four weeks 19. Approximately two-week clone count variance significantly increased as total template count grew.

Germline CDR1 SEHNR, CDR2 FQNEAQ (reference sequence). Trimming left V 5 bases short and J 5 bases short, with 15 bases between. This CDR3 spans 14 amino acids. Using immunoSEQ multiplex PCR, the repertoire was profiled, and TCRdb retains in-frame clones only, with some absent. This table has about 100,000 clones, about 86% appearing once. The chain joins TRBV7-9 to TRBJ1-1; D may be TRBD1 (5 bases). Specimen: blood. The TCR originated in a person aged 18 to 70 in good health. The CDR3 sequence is CASSPPGLGTEAFF. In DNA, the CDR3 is TGTGCCAGCAGCCCTCCGGGACTAGGGACTGAAGCTTTCTTT.